This TCR beta chain comes out of a study of cytomegalovirus exposure and HLA in healthy donors. This CDR3 comprises 15 residues. Germline V gene lookup returns CDR1 KGHSH and CDR2 LQKENI. V lost 3 bases and J lost 2, with 10 bases in between. The PCR used 60 Vbeta and 13 Jbeta primers. Profiled with immunoSEQ multiplex PCR; TCRdb holds only in-frame clones, not every one. The table shows roughly 180,000 clones, with roughly 81% occurring only once. As concerns this clone: Its antigen is unknown.

General study results and limits: Across donors, most TCRs were seen rarely, yet some public ones were widespread.

Sequencing was performed on PBMCs. The chain links TRBV18 to TRBJ1-4; possibly TRBD1 for D (5 bases). This sequence originates from a girl under 18 in good health and CMV-seropositive. This chain's CDR3 is CASSPAGRTNEKLFF. DNA for the CDR3: TGTGCCAGCTCACCTGCAGGGCGCACTAATGAAAAACTGTTTTTT.